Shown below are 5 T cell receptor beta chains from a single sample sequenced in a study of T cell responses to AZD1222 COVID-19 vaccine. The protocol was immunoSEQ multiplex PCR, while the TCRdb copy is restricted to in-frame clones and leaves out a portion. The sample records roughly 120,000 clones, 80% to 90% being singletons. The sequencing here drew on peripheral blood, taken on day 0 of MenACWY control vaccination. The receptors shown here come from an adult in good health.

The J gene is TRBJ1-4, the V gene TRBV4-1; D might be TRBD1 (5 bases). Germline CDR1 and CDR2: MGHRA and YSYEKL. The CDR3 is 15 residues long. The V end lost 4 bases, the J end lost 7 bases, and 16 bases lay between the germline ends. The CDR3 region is CASSPTRGTGEKLFF. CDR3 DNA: TGCGCCAGCAGCCCCACCCGTGGGACCGGTGAAAAACTGTTTTTT.

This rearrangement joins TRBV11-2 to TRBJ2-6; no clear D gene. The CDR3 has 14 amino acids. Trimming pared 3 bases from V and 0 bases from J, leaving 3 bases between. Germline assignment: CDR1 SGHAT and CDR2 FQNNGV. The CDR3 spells CASSLGSGANVLTF. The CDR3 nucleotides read TGTGCCAGCAGCTTGGGCTCTGGGGCCAACGTCCTGACTTTC. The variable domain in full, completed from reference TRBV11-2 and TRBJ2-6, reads EAGVAQSPRYKIIEKRQSVAFWCNPISGHATLYWYQQILGQGPKLLIQFQNNGVVDDSQLPKDRFSAERLKGVDSTLKIQPAKLEDSAVYLCASSLGSGANVLTFGAGSRLTVL.

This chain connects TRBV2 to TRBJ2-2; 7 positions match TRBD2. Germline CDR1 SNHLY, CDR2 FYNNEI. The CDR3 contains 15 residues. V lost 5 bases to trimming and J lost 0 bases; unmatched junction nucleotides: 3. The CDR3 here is CASSMTSTNTGELFF. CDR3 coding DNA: TGTGCCAGCAGTATGACTAGCACGAACACCGGGGAGCTGTTTTTT.

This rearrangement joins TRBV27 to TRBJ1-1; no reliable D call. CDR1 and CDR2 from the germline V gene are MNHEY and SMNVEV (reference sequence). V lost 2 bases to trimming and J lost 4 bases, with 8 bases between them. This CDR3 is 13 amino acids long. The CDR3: CASSLGRFTEAFF. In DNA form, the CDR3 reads TGTGCCAGCAGTTTAGGCCGATTCACTGAAGCTTTCTTT.

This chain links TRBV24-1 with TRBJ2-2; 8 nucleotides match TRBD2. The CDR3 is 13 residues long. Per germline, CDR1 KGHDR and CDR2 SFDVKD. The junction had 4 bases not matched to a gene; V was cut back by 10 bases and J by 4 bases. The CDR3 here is CATSGGATGELFF. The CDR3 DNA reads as TGTGCCACGTCCGGGGGGGCCACCGGGGAGCTGTTTTTT.